Following are 2 T cell receptor beta chains from one sample sequenced in a study of T cells in Graves' hyperthyroidism and ophthalmopathy. Amplified TCR beta CDR3 regions derived from RNA transcripts. The HTBI set primed first-round TCR CDR3 RT-PCR. In TCRdb, the multiplex PCR reads were re-called with MiXCR into one record per CDR3 protein. The data hold about 340,000 distinct CDR3 sequences, with roughly 21% observed a single time. Sample: blood. The receptors come from a woman between 50 and 59 years old with Graves' hyperthyroidism.

V and J are TRBV10-3 and TRBJ2-1, with 10 bases identical to TRBD2. Germline values: CDR1 ENHRY, CDR2 SYGVKD. The V segment lost 10 bases and the J segment 6 bases; nucleotides outside the gene matches: 9. CDR3 length: 14 residues. CDR3: CATQAGGPSNEQFF. DNA for the CDR3: TGTGCCACCCAAGCGGGGGGGCCCTCCAATGAGCAGTTCTTC.

The CDR3 DNA follows: TGTGCCAGCAGCTTAGATATGAGGGTAGGGGCTGAAGCTTTCTTT. It encodes CASSLDMRVGAEAFF. This chain connects TRBV7-9 to TRBJ1-1; D may be TRBD1 (5 bases). The V end was cut by 1 base, the J end by 6 bases, with 15 bases between. Germline CDR1 is SEHNR and CDR2 is FQNEAQ (reference sequence). The CDR3 consists of 15 residues. The full variable domain, rest sourced from reference TRBV7-9 and TRBJ1-1, is DTGVSQNPRHKITKRGQNVTFRCDPISEHNRLYWYRQTLGQGPEFLTYFQNEAQLEKSRLLSDRFSAERPKGSFSTLEIQRTEQGDSAMYLCASSLDMRVGAEAFFGQGTRLTVV.